This T cell receptor beta chain was obtained from a study of Ad26.COV2.S vaccination and SARS-CoV-2 variants. As for the study in general: Among those in the COV1001 Ad26.COV2.S trial arm was the donor. The study gave Ad26.COV2.S intramuscularly, once or twice 56 days apart.

In regard to this clone: As yet, its antigen is unknown.

Sequenced by immunoSEQ multiplex PCR; TCRdb stores in-frame clones only, minus some. Of hundreds of thousands of clones in the sample, 75% to 95% were seen once. The treatment here: roughly 18 received Ad26.COV2.S at low or high dose, single or two shots; a few received placebo; per-sample allocation not given. Collection of the samples took place on day 63 after the first injection of vaccine or placebo. Spike of the Wuhan-strain SARS-CoV-2 was expressed by an Ad26 vector, which formed the vaccine. Regarding the study as a whole: It was vaccine recipients, not placebo recipients, who had the higher spike-specific TCR breadth.

Sequenced material: peripheral blood, taken in a trial of Ad26.COV2.S vaccine versus placebo. This TCR came from a person aged 18-65 years who received the Ad26.COV2.S COVID-19 vaccine or a placebo.

The CDR3 loop is CASSLYGGSSSYEQYF. The CDR3 DNA reads TGTGCCAGCAGCTTATACGGGGGCAGTAGCTCCTACGAGCAGTACTTC. V and J are TRBV7-9 and TRBJ2-7; either TRBD1 or TRBD2 may fit D (6 bases each). This CDR3 spans 16 amino acids. V lost 2 bases to trimming and J lost 0 bases, with 14 bases between them. Looked up from germline, CDR1 is SEHNR and CDR2 is FQNEAQ (reference sequence).